This T cell receptor (beta chain) was identified in a study of T cell repertoires in cytomegalovirus infection. Study at large: An indication of both CMV infection and matching HLA type came from public TCR beta signatures.

TCRdb re-called the reads through MiXCR, storing one row per CDR3 protein. The sample consists of some 180,000 distinct CDR3 sequences, roughly 9.8% of them appearing once. This clonotype has at least ten counts. Its cognate antigen is unknown. Study-wide points: Dominating the ex vivo response were HLA-C-restricted CMV-specific TCR beta clonotypes.

The CDR3 has 16 amino acids. CDR1 is SGHTA and CDR2 is FQGNSA in the germline V gene. The ends lost 4 bases at V and 2 bases at J; junction bases unmatched: 7. Sequences were obtained from PBMCs. The TCR originated in a human donor in good health (CMV status not recorded). Some clones in this sample may be carry-over from other donors' samples. The V gene is TRBV7-2, the J gene TRBJ2-7; 11 positions agree with TRBD2. CDR3 residues: CASSSLTSGGTYEQYF. The CDR3, as DNA: TGTGCCAGCAGCTCCCTAACTAGCGGGGGTACCTACGAGCAGTACTTC.